Presented here are 28 T cell receptor beta chains from one specimen sequenced in a study of blood T cell repertoires in COVID-19. The repertoire was sequenced with immunoSEQ multiplex PCR; TCRdb's copy has only in-frame clones and lacks some. The sample lists some 120,000 clones, 90% occurring once. The sequencing input was peripheral blood. All receptors come from a man aged 55 to 70 with COVID-19, enrolled during active disease.

This CDR3 is CASVPPGLAGGNNSYEQYF. In DNA form, the CDR3 reads TGTGCTAGTGTCCCACCGGGACTAGCGGGAGGGAATAACTCCTACGAGCAGTACTTC. The rearrangement joins TRBV12-5 to TRBJ2-7, with 16 bases matching TRBD2. Germline V gene sequence: CDR1 LGHNT, CDR2 FRNRAP. V was clipped by 7 bases and J by 0 bases; unmatched bases: 12. The CDR3 is 19 amino acids. The complete variable domain, with remaining parts taken from reference TRBV12-5 and TRBJ2-7, reads DARVTQTPRHKVTEMGQEVTMRCQPILGHNTVFWYRQTMMQGLELLAYFRNRAPLDDSGMPKDRFSAEMPDATLATLKIQPSEPRDSAVYFCASVPPGLAGGNNSYEQYFGPGTRLTVT.

DNA for the CDR3: TGTGCCAGCAGACAAGGGGGATACTCCTACGAGCAGTACTTC. Amino acids: CASRQGGYSYEQYF. This chain joins TRBV2 and TRBJ2-7; D possibly corresponds to TRBD1 (6 bases). The germline gives CDR1 SNHLY, CDR2 FYNNEI. Trimming removed 6 bases at V and 0 bases at J, with 12 bases between. CDR3 size: 14 residues.

V gene TRBV5-6 combines with J gene TRBJ2-1, with 8 bases lining up with TRBD2. V lost 4 bases, J lost 3 bases, and 9 bases stayed unmatched. The CDR3 contains 16 residues. Germline assignment: CDR1 SGHDT and CDR2 YYEEEE. In DNA, the CDR3 is TGTGCCAGCAGCGGGCTTAAGACTAGCGTCTACAATGAGCAGTTCTTC. Encoded protein: CASSGLKTSVYNEQFF.

The rearrangement links TRBV11-2 to TRBJ2-7; 11 bases line up with TRBD2. CDR3 size: 14 residues. V was clipped by 5 bases and J by 3 bases; unmatched bases: 3. Per germline, CDR1 SGHAT and CDR2 FQNNGV. The CDR3 reads CASSRTSGRYEQYF. In DNA form, the CDR3 reads TGTGCCAGCAGCCGGACTAGCGGGCGCTACGAGCAGTACTTC.

The chain employs TRBV4-2 and TRBJ2-1; D may be TRBD2 (6 bases). With 3 bases removed from V and 4 bases from J, the gap between germline ends came to 16 bases. Germline assignment: CDR1 LGHNA and CDR2 YNFKEQ. The CDR3 is 16 amino acids. DNA of the CDR3: TGTGCCAGCAGCCACTACCTAGCGCAAACTTACAATGAGCAGTTCTTC. Amino acids: CASSHYLAQTYNEQFF.

CDR3 coding DNA: TGTGCCAGCAGCCAAGAATTTGCCGGGACTACTGACTCCTACGAGCAGTACTTC. Translating it yields CASSQEFAGTTDSYEQYF. The chain recombines TRBV4-2 with TRBJ2-7; 7 nucleotides agree with TRBD2. The CDR3 is 18 amino acids. The V gene end was trimmed by 0 bases and the J gene end by 0 bases; junction bases not matched to a gene: 11. In germline, CDR1 is LGHNA, CDR2 YNFKEQ.

The chain is built from TRBV5-1 and TRBJ2-1; 9 bases match TRBD2. The J segment lost 10 bases and the V segment lost 2 bases, leaving 1 base of the junction unmatched. Germline CDR1 and CDR2: SGHRS and YFSETQ. The CDR3 length is 12 residues. The CDR3 loop reads CASSFSGREQFF. Here the CDR3 DNA reads TGCGCCAGCAGCTTTAGCGGGAGAGAGCAGTTCTTC. Together with reference TRBV5-1 and TRBJ2-1, the CDR3 gives the full variable domain: KAGVTQTPRYLIKTRGQQVTLSCSPISGHRSVSWYQQTPGQGLQFLFEYFSETQRNKGNFPGRFSGRQFSNSRSEMNVSTLELGDSALYLCASSFSGREQFFGPGTRLTVL.

The rearrangement uses TRBV4-1 and TRBJ2-7, with D unresolved. CDR1 is MGHRA and CDR2 is YSYEKL in the germline V gene. The CDR3 spans 13 residues. V lost 3 bases to trimming and J lost 1 base, with 7 bases between them. CDR3 DNA: TGCGCCAGCAGCCAGGCTCGTTCCTACGAGCAGTACTTC. Its translation: CASSQARSYEQYF.

CDR3 DNA sequence: TGTGCCATCAGACAGGGAGATGAAAAACTGTTTTTT. Protein sequence: CAIRQGDEKLFF. The chain joins TRBV12-3 or TRBV12-4 to TRBJ1-4; 7 nucleotides align to TRBD1. V trimming: 10 bases; J trimming: 6 bases; junction bases outside the gene matches: 5. The CDR3 has 12 amino acids.

The chain couples TRBV2 to TRBJ1-2; D perhaps matches TRBD1 (6 bases). Per the germline V gene, CDR1 is SNHLY and CDR2 is FYNNEI. This CDR3 has 13 amino acids. V was pared by 6 bases and J by 1 base, with 9 bases between. CDR3 in DNA: TGTGCCAGCAGGCAGGGGATTAACTATGGCTACACCTTC. The encoded protein is CASRQGINYGYTF.

V gene TRBV5-6 combines with J gene TRBJ2-7; TRBD2 might be the D (6 bases). The CDR3 covers 13 residues. Germline CDR1 reads SGHDT; CDR2 reads YYEEEE. V was cut by 4 bases and J by 3 bases, with 11 bases left in between. CDR3 in DNA: TGTGCCAGCAGCACGGGACTTTTCTACGAGCAGTACTTC. Its translation: CASSTGLFYEQYF. The complete variable domain, with remaining parts taken from reference TRBV5-6 and TRBJ2-7, reads DAGVTQSPTHLIKTRGQQVTLRCSPKSGHDTVSWYQQALGQGPQFIFQYYEEEERQRGNFPDRFSGHQFPNYSSELNVNALLLGDSALYLCASSTGLFYEQYFGPGTRLTVT.

The chain joins TRBV19 to TRBJ2-7; D is ambiguous. The CDR3 has 14 residues. The V gene lost 1 base and the J gene lost 1 base, with 8 bases spanning the gap. In germline, CDR1 is LNHDA, CDR2 SQIVND (reference sequence). The CDR3 here is CASSIVHSSYEQYF. CDR3 DNA: TGTGCCAGTAGTATAGTCCACAGTTCCTACGAGCAGTACTTC.

The chain is built from TRBV28 and TRBJ2-1, with 11 bases lining up with TRBD2. This CDR3 comprises 15 residues. J gave up 7 bases and V 7 bases, and 9 bases lay outside the gene matches. CDR1 and CDR2 (germline): MDHEN, SYDVKM. CDR3 residues: CASTLSGRAVNEQFF. The CDR3 DNA is TGTGCCAGCACTCTTAGCGGGAGGGCAGTTAATGAGCAGTTCTTC.

This rearrangement joins TRBV2 to TRBJ1-1, with 7 bases identical to TRBD1. This CDR3 contains 14 residues. The germline CDR1 and CDR2 sequences are SNHLY and FYNNEI. V was clipped by 5 bases and J by 3 bases; unmatched bases: 6. CDR3 in amino acids: CASSPGGQYTEAFF. DNA for the CDR3: TGTGCCAGCAGTCCCGGGGGACAGTACACTGAAGCTTTCTTT.

This clone was seen just once. The rearrangement links TRBV14 to TRBJ2-5; D may be TRBD1 (6 bases). Germline V lookup: CDR1 SGHDN, CDR2 FVKESK. The CDR3 has 13 residues. The V gene lost 3 bases and the J gene lost 3 bases, with 8 bases spanning the gap. The chain's CDR3 is CASSHGGEETQYF. CDR3 nucleotides: TGTGCCAGCAGCCATGGGGGCGAAGAGACCCAGTACTTC.

This chain links TRBV29-1 with TRBJ2-5; 7 nucleotides agree with TRBD1. Germline trimming cut 4 bases from V and 1 base from J; bases unmatched to any gene: 0. In germline, CDR1 is SQVTM, CDR2 ANQGSEA. This CDR3 is built from 12 residues. The CDR3 spells CSVGQGQETQYF. The CDR3 DNA reads TGCAGCGTTGGACAGGGCCAAGAGACCCAGTACTTC.

The chain links TRBV3-1 (or the pseudogene TRBV3-2) to TRBJ2-3; no firm D call. The V end was cut by 3 bases, the J end by 7 bases, with 14 bases between. Germline V gene lookup returns CDR1 LGHDT and CDR2 YNNKEL (reference sequence). The CDR3 has 14 amino acids. The CDR3 coding sequence is TGTGCCAGCAGCCACCCACTCTTGAGTTATACGCAGTATTTT. Translation: CASSHPLLSYTQYF.

The gene calls are TRBV28 and TRBJ2-1; D is perhaps TRBD2 (6 bases). CDR1 and CDR2 from the germline V gene are MDHEN and SYDVKM. The CDR3 extends over 15 amino acids. Trimming left V 4 bases short and J 3 bases short, with 13 bases between. CDR3 loop: CASSSVTSLYNEQFF. The CDR3, as DNA: TGTGCCAGCAGTTCCGTCACTAGCCTCTACAATGAGCAGTTCTTC.

This clone was detected only once. This chain connects TRBV6-5 to TRBJ2-2; D remains unclear. The germline V and J ends were trimmed by 2 bases and 0 bases, with 10 bases remaining between them. Germline assignment: CDR1 MNHEY and CDR2 SVGAGI. The CDR3 has 16 amino acids. The chain's CDR3 is CASSYSKSANTGELFF. CDR3 coding DNA: TGTGCCAGCAGTTACAGTAAAAGCGCGAACACCGGGGAGCTGTTTTTT.

V is TRBV18 and J is TRBJ2-5; TRBD1 aligns across 9 bases. The CDR3 is made up of 16 amino acids. Trimming at V came to 3 bases and at J to 7 bases, leaving 12 bases not matched to a gene. Germline CDR1 and CDR2: KGHSH and LQKENI. The CDR3 DNA reads TGTGCCAGCTCACCGAGGACAGGGGCGGCCCCAGGGACCCAGTACTTC. Its translation is CASSPRTGAAPGTQYF.

In nucleotides, the CDR3 is TGTGCCTGGAGTGTACGGAACAGTGATCCTTGGAATCAGCCCCAGCATTTT. This gives the protein CAWSVRNSDPWNQPQHF. The chain links TRBV30 to TRBJ1-5; D remains unclear. Germline V CDR1 and CDR2: GTSNPN, SVGIG (reference sequence). Trimming left V 0 bases short and J 4 bases short, with 19 bases between. This CDR3 region has 17 residues. Filled out from reference TRBV30 and TRBJ1-5, the complete variable domain reads SQTIHQWPATLVQPVGSPLSLECTVEGTSNPNLYWYRQAAGRGLQLLFYSVGIGQISSEVPQNLSASRPQDRQFILSSKKLLLSDSGFYLCAWSVRNSDPWNQPQHFGDGTRLSIL.

The rearrangement links TRBV3-1 (or the pseudogene TRBV3-2) to TRBJ2-5; D gene uncertain. Germline loops: CDR1 LGHDT, CDR2 YNNKEL (reference sequence). V lost 0 bases to trimming and J lost 3 bases, with 8 bases between them. The CDR3 covers 14 residues. CDR3 in amino acids: CASSQEATEETQYF. Here the CDR3 DNA reads TGTGCCAGCAGCCAAGAAGCTACAGAAGAGACCCAGTACTTC.

This chain connects TRBV28 to TRBJ1-5, with D possibly being TRBD1 (6 bases). V was cut by 6 bases and J by 7 bases, with 10 bases left in between. This CDR3 has 12 residues. CDR1 MDHEN and CDR2 SYDVKM come from the germline V gene. The CDR3 region is CASRQGDQPQHF. CDR3 bases: TGTGCCAGCAGACAGGGAGACCAGCCCCAGCATTTT.

The chain is built from TRBV5-5 and TRBJ1-5, with 8 bases aligning to TRBD1. This CDR3 has 16 amino acids. Germline loops: CDR1 SGHKS, CDR2 YYEKEE (reference sequence). Trimming removed 3 bases from V and 5 bases from J; junction bases left unmatched: 10. The CDR3: CASSSTGQGNYQPQHF. The CDR3 coding sequence is TGTGCCAGCAGCTCTACAGGACAGGGAAACTATCAGCCCCAGCATTTT.

The genes are TRBV30 and TRBJ1-4; no reliable D call. Trimming removed 0 bases at V and 7 bases at J, with 12 bases between. The germline gives CDR1 GTSNPN, CDR2 SVGIG (reference sequence). The length of the CDR3 is 14 residues. CDR3 DNA: TGTGCCTGGAGTGTGAGGGTGGGGAGTGAAAAACTGTTTTTT. Its protein product is CAWSVRVGSEKLFF. Together with reference TRBV30 and TRBJ1-4, the CDR3 gives the full variable domain: SQTIHQWPATLVQPVGSPLSLECTVEGTSNPNLYWYRQAAGRGLQLLFYSVGIGQISSEVPQNLSASRPQDRQFILSSKKLLLSDSGFYLCAWSVRVGSEKLFFGSGTQLSVL.

The chain uses TRBV2 and TRBJ2-7, with 11 bases lining up with TRBD1. V trimming: 4 bases; J trimming: 5 bases; junction bases outside the gene matches: 13. The CDR3 sequence is 17 residues long. From germline, CDR1 is SNHLY and CDR2 FYNNEI. The CDR3 nucleotides read TGTGCCAGCAGTGTTTTGGACAGGGGGCGAGTATCAGACGAGCAGTACTTC. Its translation is CASSVLDRGRVSDEQYF.

V usage is TRBV7-9 and J usage is TRBJ1-2; D remains ambiguous. The germline V and J ends were trimmed by 5 bases and 3 bases, with 10 bases remaining between them. Germline V gene lookup returns CDR1 SEHNR and CDR2 FQNEAQ (reference sequence). The CDR3 totals 13 residues. The chain's CDR3 is CASSRDTDYGYTF. In DNA, the CDR3 is TGTGCCAGCAGCCGTGACACGGACTATGGCTACACCTTC.

This chain joins TRBV19 and TRBJ1-2, with 8 bases lining up with TRBD1. The CDR3 has 16 amino acids. Germline CDR1 and CDR2: LNHDA and SQIVND (reference sequence). Trimming cost V 4 bases and J 8 bases; bases outside gene matches: 15. The CDR3 DNA reads as TGTGCCAGTAGTACCTTTTCTCGACAGGGGAGATGGGGCTACACCTTC. Translation gives CASSTFSRQGRWGYTF.